Shown below are 15 T cell receptor beta chains from a single sample sequenced in a study of T cells in Graves' hyperthyroidism and ophthalmopathy. RNA transcripts were the template for amplifying TCR beta CDR3 regions. An initial round of RT-PCR targeting the TCR CDR3 relied on the HTBI primer set. TCRdb analysed the multiplex PCR reads with MiXCR anew, one entry per CDR3 protein. The sample has about 380,000 distinct CDR3 sequences, roughly 14% seen once. Sequencing was done on a sample of blood. These receptors were obtained from a man aged 25-40 years with Graves' hyperthyroidism that later progressed to Graves' ophthalmopathy.

This clonotype was counted ten times or more. The V and J genes are TRBV7-9 and TRBJ2-6; D is unclear. Looked up from germline, CDR1 is SEHNR and CDR2 is FQNEAQ (reference sequence). The CDR3 loop spans 15 amino acids. The V end was cut by 3 bases, the J end by 4 bases, with 10 bases between. The CDR3 reads CASSFPEAGANVLTF. CDR3 nucleotides: TGTGCCAGCAGCTTCCCAGAGGCCGGGGCCAACGTCCTGACTTTC. The full variable domain, in which reference TRBV7-9 and TRBJ2-6 provide the parts outside the CDR3, is DTGVSQNPRHKITKRGQNVTFRCDPISEHNRLYWYRQTLGQGPEFLTYFQNEAQLEKSRLLSDRFSAERPKGSFSTLEIQRTEQGDSAMYLCASSFPEAGANVLTFGAGSRLTVL.

V is TRBV5-1 and J is TRBJ2-1; 8 nucleotides align to TRBD2. From germline, CDR1 is SGHRS and CDR2 YFSETQ. With 4 bases clipped from V and 3 bases from J, the junction kept 9 bases outside the gene matches. The CDR3 is 16 residues long. The CDR3 reads CASSASVSGIYNEQFF. In DNA, the CDR3 is TGCGCCAGCAGCGCCTCGGTTAGCGGGATCTACAATGAGCAGTTCTTC.

This clonotype was found many times. The chain has TRBV20-1 and TRBJ1-5; no reliable D call. Germline CDR1 is DFQATT and CDR2 is SNEGSKA (reference sequence). CDR3 size: 13 residues. The V and J ends lost 6 bases and 0 bases respectively, with 9 bases between them. This CDR3 reads CSANSGSNQPQHF. DNA for the CDR3: TGCAGTGCCAACTCAGGTAGCAATCAGCCCCAGCATTTT.

Many counts were recorded for this clonotype. The rearrangement links TRBV7-9 to TRBJ2-3, with 7 bases lining up with TRBD2. The CDR3 is made up of 17 amino acids. The V gene's germline CDR1 is SEHNR and CDR2 FQNEAQ (reference sequence). The V and J ends lost 5 bases and 4 bases, in that order; junction bases with no gene match: 15. The CDR3 DNA follows: TGTGCCAGCAGCCTTGGATTTCTAGCGGTCCTGCCAGATACGCAGTATTTT. Encoded protein: CASSLGFLAVLPDTQYF.

With regard to this clonotype: A much larger clone is a single base away; this may be a read error. This chain joins TRBV6-1 and TRBJ1-1, with 7 bases aligning to TRBD1. This CDR3 is 14 amino acids long. V lost 6 bases to trimming and J lost 5 bases; unmatched junction nucleotides: 9. Germline CDR1 is MNHNS and CDR2 is SASEGT. The CDR3, as DNA: TGTGCCAGCAGGGGACCAGACAGGGAAACTGAAGCTTTCTTT. As protein: CASRGPDRETEAFF.

This clonotype was seen repeatedly, ten times or more. The rearrangement links TRBV5-1 to TRBJ1-1; D is unresolved. The CDR3 extends over 11 amino acids. V was pared by 4 bases and J by 6 bases, with 7 bases between. Germline CDR1 is SGHRS and CDR2 is YFSETQ. The DNA of the CDR3 is TGCGCCAGCAGCCACGAAGCTGAAGCTTTCTTT. This translates into CASSHEAEAFF.

This clonotype came up many times. The chain couples TRBV2 to TRBJ2-5, with D hard to call. Trimming stripped 3 bases from V and 1 base from J, with 6 bases between. Germline V lookup: CDR1 SNHLY, CDR2 FYNNEI. The CDR3 has 13 amino acids. The CDR3 coding sequence is TGTGCCAGCAGTGAGTGGGCCCAAGAGACCCAGTACTTC. It is translated as CASSEWAQETQYF.

This clonotype was found many times. V is TRBV11-3 and J is TRBJ2-2; tentative D call: TRBD2 (5 bases). Germline V gives CDR1 SGHNT, CDR2 YENEEA. The CDR3 extends over 16 amino acids. The V end was cut by 0 bases, the J end by 7 bases, with 15 bases between. The CDR3 bases are TGTGCCAGCAGCTTAGAGGGCCGGTCTGCGGGCGGGGAGCTGTTTTTT. It translates to CASSLEGRSAGGELFF.

This chain connects TRBV12-3 or TRBV12-4 to TRBJ1-1; possibly TRBD1 for D (5 bases). V gave up 3 bases and J gave up 6 bases, with 11 bases separating them. CDR3 length: 13 amino acids. The CDR3 bases are TGTGCCAGCAGTTTCTCCCAGGGTTCTGAAGCTTTCTTT. This translates into CASSFSQGSEAFF.

This clonotype was counted at least ten times. This sequence joins TRBV6-6 and TRBJ2-7; D uncertain. The germline V gene encodes CDR1 MNHNY and CDR2 SVGAGI (reference sequence). V lost 0 bases and J 5 bases, leaving 8 bases between the germline ends. The CDR3 extends over 13 amino acids. The CDR3 region has the DNA TGTGCCAGCAGTTACTCGCGCGGTAACGAGCAGTACTTC. It codes for CASSYSRGNEQYF.

The sample holds a few counts of this clonotype. The V and J genes are TRBV3-1 and TRBJ2-7; perhaps TRBD1 as D (5 bases). Germline V CDR1 and CDR2: LGHDT, YNNKEL (reference sequence). V was shortened by 2 bases and J by 3 bases, with 11 bases between the two germline ends. The CDR3 is made up of 14 amino acids. The CDR3, as DNA: TGTGCCAGCAGCCAAATGGCTAGGGGCTACGAGCAGTACTTC. Its protein is CASSQMARGYEQYF.

Points on this clonotype: This may come from a read error, since a much larger clone is one base off. This chain uses TRBV20-1 with TRBJ1-5; D possibly corresponds to TRBD1 (5 bases). V lost 3 bases to trimming and J lost 3 bases, with 12 bases between them. This CDR3 is 14 amino acids long. Looked up from germline, CDR1 is DFQATT and CDR2 is SNEGSKA (reference sequence). Written as DNA, the CDR3 is TGCAGTGCTAGGCGGGGGGACGACAATCAGCCCCAGCATTTT. Amino acids: CSARRGDDNQPQHF.

This clonotype has at least ten counts. The chain carries TRBV20-1 and TRBJ1-5; 7 bases are shared with TRBD1. This CDR3 contains 14 residues. CDR1 DFQATT and CDR2 SNEGSKA come from the germline V gene (reference sequence). Trimming removed 0 bases from V and 4 bases from J; junction bases left unmatched: 3. CDR3 DNA sequence: TGCAGTGCTAGAGATCGGACAGGAAATCAGCCCCAGCATTTT. This codes for CSARDRTGNQPQHF.

This clonotype was detected many times. The chain couples TRBV12-3 or TRBV12-4 to TRBJ1-1, with D unresolved. V gave up 1 base and J gave up 8 bases, with 11 bases separating them. The CDR3 has 13 residues. CDR3 nucleotides: TGTGCCAGCAGTTTAGAGGTTAGTACGGAAGCTTTCTTT. Translation: CASSLEVSTEAFF.

In the case of this clonotype: This may arise from a read error, as a much more abundant clone is one base away. This chain links TRBV2 with TRBJ2-7; D is unresolved. Germline V gives CDR1 SNHLY, CDR2 FYNNEI. The CDR3 runs 14 residues. CDR3 coding DNA: TGTGCCAGCGGTGAATCACACGGTTCCTACGAGCAGTACTTC. Translated, it gives CASGESHGSYEQYF.